These T cell receptor beta chains were read from a single sample in a study of cytomegalovirus exposure and HLA in healthy donors. The table came from immunoSEQ multiplex PCR; TCRdb's copy has only in-frame clones and leaves some out. The data contain some 86,000 clones, about four fifths of them singletons. The sample was PBMCs. These receptors all stem from a woman between 40 and 50 years old in good health and CMV-seropositive. Both conserved end residues are part of each CDR3. D genes are given only for firm matches. Some rows have no size entry. The others give once, few or many, or a class for an expanded clone.

>NA|14|NA|TRBJ1-1|TRBV5-5
TGTGCCAGCAGCTTCTCACAGACGAACACTGAAGCTTTCTTT
CASSFSQTNTEAFF
>NA|18|TRBD2|TRBJ2-5|TRBV18
TGTGCCAGCTCACCACCGGGACTAGCGGGAGGGCTACAAGAGACCCAGTACTTC
CASSPPGLAGGLQETQYF
>few|17|TRBD1|TRBJ2-7|TRBV10-3
TGTGCCATCAGTGAGACTTCCGGGACAGGCACTTTCTACGAGCAGTACTTC
CAISETSGTGTFYEQYF
>NA|16|NA|TRBJ1-3|TRBV29-1
TGCAGCGTTGAGACCCTATCGACAGTCTCTGGAAACACCATATATTTT
CSVETLSTVSGNTIYF
>NA|16|TRBD2|TRBJ2-1|TRBV18
TGTGCCAGCTCACTCAGACTAGCGGTCGAGTACAATGAGCAGTTCTTC
CASSLRLAVEYNEQFF
>NA|17|TRBD1|TRBJ1-4|TRBV30
TGTGCCTGGAGTAGGCGGGACAGCCATAATTATAATGAAAAACTGTTTTTT
CAWSRRDSHNYNEKLFF
>NA|14|NA|TRBJ2-4|TRBV7-2
TGTGCCAGCAGCTTAAGGGGGGGCAAAAACATTCAGTACTTC
CASSLRGGKNIQYF
>NA|12|NA|TRBJ2-7|TRBV15
TGTGCCACCAGCAGTACCGGGGTCGAGCAGTACTTC
CATSSTGVEQYF
>NA|14|NA|TRBJ1-1|TRBV7-9
TGTGCCAGCGCCAACAGGTACATGAACACTGAAGCTTTCTTT
CASANRYMNTEAFF
>NA|15|TRBD1|TRBJ2-1|TRBV14
TGTGCCAGCAGCCAGGCACCGGGACAGGGTTTGCGGCAGTTCTTC
CASSQAPGQGLRQFF
>NA|10|NA|TRBJ2-2|TRBV29-1
TGCAGCGTTTTCGCCGGGGAGCTGTTTTTT
CSVFAGELFF
>NA|13|NA|TRBJ1-6|TRBV29-1
TGCAGCGTGGGGTCAGGGTTCAATTCACCCCTCCACTTT
CSVGSGFNSPLHF
>NA|14|NA|TRBJ1-3|TRBV30
TGTGCCTGGAGTCCGGGGAACTCTGGAAACACCATATATTTT
CAWSPGNSGNTIYF
>NA|14|TRBD1|TRBJ2-1|TRBV7-7
TGTGCTAGCAGCTTAAGGGACAGGCACAATGAGCAGTTCTTC
CASSLRDRHNEQFF
>NA|14|NA|TRBJ1-1|TRBV4-3
TGCGCCAGCAGCCTAAACCCACGACAGACTGAAGCTTTCTTT
CASSLNPRQTEAFF
>few|14|TRBD2|TRBJ2-1|TRBV5-6
TGTGCCAGCAGCTTAAGAAGCGGGATGGGTGAGCAGTTCTTC
CASSLRSGMGEQFF
>NA|15|NA|TRBJ1-1|TRBV6-1
TGTGCCAGCCGGACGTCGGGACTCTTTTTAGTTGAGGCTTTCTTT
CASRTSGLFLVEAFF
>NA|14|NA|TRBJ2-2|TRBV6-5
TGTGCCAGCAGTCCAGGGGTGAGCACCGGGGAGCTGTTTTTT
CASSPGVSTGELFF
>NA|16|TRBD2|TRBJ2-1|TRBV6-1
TGTGCCAGCAGTGAACCCTCCCCGGGGGGGTACAATGAGCAGTTCTTC
CASSEPSPGGYNEQFF
>NA|15|TRBD1|TRBJ2-7|TRBV5-6
TGTGCCAGCAGCCCTTTTGGACAGGGGGCGTGGGAGCAGTACTTC
CASSPFGQGAWEQYF
>NA|15|NA|TRBJ2-2|TRBV25-1
TGTGCCAGCAGTTCATCAGGTGCAGGTACCGGGGAGCTGTTTTTT
CASSSSGAGTGELFF
>NA|14|NA|TRBJ2-5|TRBV18
TGTGCCAGCTCACCTTCGGACTTCCAAGAGACCCAGTACTTC
CASSPSDFQETQYF
>NA|14|NA|TRBJ1-2|TRBV4-3
TGCGCCAGCAGCCAAGATCGGAGCAGTTATGGCTACACCTTC
CASSQDRSSYGYTF
>NA|12|NA|TRBJ1-1|TRBV7-2
TGTGCCAGCAGCTTAGTATACACTGAAGCTTTCTTT
CASSLVYTEAFF